This T cell receptor beta chain was recorded in a study of blood T cell repertoires in COVID-19. Study at large: Acute-phase and convalescent COVID-19 samples originated in the United States, Italy and Spain. PBMCs, B-cell-depleted T cells, or T cells provided the cDNA or gDNA that made up the material.

Measured with immunoSEQ multiplex PCR; TCRdb has only the in-frame clones, and not every one. This sample yields some 180,000 clones, of which 88% are seen a single time; 5% to 6.5% belongs to the top ten. The CDR3 consists of 14 residues. Germline CDR1 is MNHEY and CDR2 is SMNVEV (reference sequence). With 5 bases clipped from V and 8 bases from J, the junction kept 10 bases outside the gene matches. The sequenced sample consisted of peripheral blood. The receptor was derived from a man aged 40-49 years with active or convalescent COVID-19. The J gene is TRBJ1-1, the V gene TRBV27; 8 positions agree with TRBD1. The CDR3 region has the DNA TGTGCCAGCAGTCCGGGGCAACAGGGGGTCGAAGCTTTCTTT. Its translation is CASSPGQQGVEAFF.